This TCR beta chain was found in a study of cytomegalovirus exposure and HLA in healthy donors. The germline V gene has CDR1 KGHSH and CDR2 LQKENI. CDR3 length: 18 residues. The trim removed 3 bases at V and 0 bases at J, leaving 8 bases unmatched. The PCR had 60 Vbeta and 13 Jbeta primers. Repertoires were generated with immunoSEQ multiplex PCR, while TCRdb's copy carries only in-frame clones and drops some. The table records around 140,000 clones, roughly 80% of them present only once. The TCR comes from a man aged 35 to 55 in good health and CMV-seronegative. The chain combines TRBV18 with TRBJ2-6, with 7 bases that match TRBD1. Sequences were obtained from PBMCs. The CDR3 coding sequence is TGTGCCAGCTCACCGGTCGGACAGGATTACTCTGGGGCCAACGTCCTGACTTTC. It yields the protein CASSPVGQDYSGANVLTF.